Listed below are T cell receptor beta chains from one sample, sequenced in a study of metastatic and nonmetastatic thyroid tumors. TCRdb re-clonotyped the PCR reads through MiXCR. The table includes around 19,000 clones, around a third detected once. The sample consisted of blood. Receptors originate from a female donor with papillary thyroid cancer or a benign thyroid nodule (not recorded which). Some clones in this sample may be carry-over from other donors' samples. CDR3s include the opening cysteine and the closing phenylalanine or tryptophan. Fields, in order: J gene, D gene, clone size, V gene, CDR3 DNA, CDR3 protein. D genes are given only for firm matches. Only part of the rows carry a size: once, few, many, or a class if the clone is expanded.

TRBJ2-5 . . TRBV7-9 TGTGCCAGCAGCTTAATCCCACAGGTTAAGGAGACCCAGTACTTC CASSLIPQVKETQYF
TRBJ1-2 . many TRBV6-7 TGTGCCAGCAGTTACCCCTACAGGGTAGGCTACACCTTC CASSYPYRVGYTF
TRBJ1-2 . . TRBV20-1 TGCAGTGGACGAGTGGGGCAAGATTATGGCTACACCTTC CSGRVGQDYGYTF
TRBJ2-7 . medium-sized TRBV5-1 TGCGCCAGCAGCATCGGGACTGACGCCTCTCCCGAGCAGTACTTC CASSIGTDASPEQYF
TRBJ2-5 TRBD1 many TRBV5-1 TGCGCCAGCAGCGCGGGGACAGGGAGGGGAGAGACCCAGTACTTC CASSAGTGRGETQYF
TRBJ2-7 . medium-sized TRBV6-1 TGTGCCAGCAGTGAATTGGGGGGGCTAGACGAGCAGTACTTC CASSELGGLDEQYF
TRBJ1-3 TRBD1 medium-sized TRBV12-3/TRBV12-4 TGTGCCAGCAGTTACAGGGGTAAAGCTGGAAACACCATATATTTT CASSYRGKAGNTIYF
TRBJ1-5 . few TRBV11-2 TGTGCCAGCAGCTTCGGGGGGACTCAGCCCCAGCATTTT CASSFGGTQPQHF
TRBJ2-1 . medium-sized TRBV6-6 TGTGCCAGCAGTTACCTGAACAGGGACCTTTCTAATGAGCAGTTCTTC CASSYLNRDLSNEQFF
TRBJ2-7 . . TRBV6-2/TRBV6-3 TGTGCCAGCAGTTACTCGGACACAGGGAGGAGCTACGAGCAGTACTTC CASSYSDTGRSYEQYF
TRBJ2-7 . medium-sized TRBV20-1 TGCAGTGCTAGAATCGGGGCTCCAAACGACGAGCAGTACTTC CSARIGAPNDEQYF
TRBJ2-1 TRBD2 . TRBV24-1 TGTGCCACCAGTGATTCCACTTGGTCGGTTGTGGGAGGGCCGAGGCCCTACAATGAGCAGTTCTTC CATSDSTWSVVGGPRPYNEQFF
TRBJ1-1 TRBD1 once TRBV11-1 TGTGCCAGCAGCCCACCACCGAGGACAGGGGGCATGAACACTGAAGCTTTCTTT CASSPPPRTGGMNTEAFF
TRBJ2-2 . once TRBV9 TGTGCCAGCAGTGCTACTCAAGGCGTCGGGGAGCTGTTTTTT CASSATQGVGELFF
TRBJ1-6 TRBD1 few TRBV6-1 TGTGCCAGCAGTGAAGAGGGGGGGACAGGGGATTCACCCCTCCACTTT CASSEEGGTGDSPLHF
TRBJ1-4 . . TRBV30 TGTGCCCGGAGTATGGCAACTAATGAAAAACTGTTTTTT CARSMATNEKLFF
TRBJ1-1 . many TRBV28 TGTGCCAGCAGTTTACTGGAGGCCTCTGGGCCGGGGGCTTTCTTT CASSLLEASGPGAFF
TRBJ2-7 . medium-sized TRBV7-2 TGTGCCAGCAGCTTAGACAGGGATGAGCAGTACTTC CASSLDRDEQYF
TRBJ2-7 TRBD1 many TRBV10-3 TGTGCCATCAGTGACGGACAGGGAACCTACGAGCAGTACTTC CAISDGQGTYEQYF
TRBJ1-1 TRBD1 . TRBV11-2 TGTGCCAGCATCGGGACAGGGGTGGCGACTGAAGCTTTCTTT CASIGTGVATEAFF
TRBJ2-2 . . TRBV4-3 TGCGCCAGCAGCCAAGTGCCTCAGACCAGGGAGCTGTTTTTT CASSQVPQTRELFF
TRBJ1-4 . few TRBV12-3/TRBV12-4 TGTGCCAGCAAGGACGGGGAAAAACTGTTTTTT CASKDGEKLFF
TRBJ1-5 TRBD1 medium-sized TRBV4-2 TGTGCCAGCAGCCAAGATCTGACAGGGGGCCGGCCCCAGCATTTT CASSQDLTGGRPQHF
TRBJ2-7 TRBD2 . TRBV5-5 TGTGCCAGCAGCTTGGTGGGGGGGTACGAGCAGTACTTC CASSLVGGYEQYF